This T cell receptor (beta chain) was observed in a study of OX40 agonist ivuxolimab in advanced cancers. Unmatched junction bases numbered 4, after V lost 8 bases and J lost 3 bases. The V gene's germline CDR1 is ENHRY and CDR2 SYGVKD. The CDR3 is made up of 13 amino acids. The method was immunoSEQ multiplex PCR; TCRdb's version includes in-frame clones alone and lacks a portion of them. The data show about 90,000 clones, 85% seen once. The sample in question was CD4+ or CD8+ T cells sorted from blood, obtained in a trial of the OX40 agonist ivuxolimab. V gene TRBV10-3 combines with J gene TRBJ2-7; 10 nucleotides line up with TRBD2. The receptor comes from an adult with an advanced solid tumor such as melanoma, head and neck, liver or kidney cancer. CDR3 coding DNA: TGTGCCATCCGGCCTAGCGGGAGCTACGAGCAGTACTTC. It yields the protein CAIRPSGSYEQYF.